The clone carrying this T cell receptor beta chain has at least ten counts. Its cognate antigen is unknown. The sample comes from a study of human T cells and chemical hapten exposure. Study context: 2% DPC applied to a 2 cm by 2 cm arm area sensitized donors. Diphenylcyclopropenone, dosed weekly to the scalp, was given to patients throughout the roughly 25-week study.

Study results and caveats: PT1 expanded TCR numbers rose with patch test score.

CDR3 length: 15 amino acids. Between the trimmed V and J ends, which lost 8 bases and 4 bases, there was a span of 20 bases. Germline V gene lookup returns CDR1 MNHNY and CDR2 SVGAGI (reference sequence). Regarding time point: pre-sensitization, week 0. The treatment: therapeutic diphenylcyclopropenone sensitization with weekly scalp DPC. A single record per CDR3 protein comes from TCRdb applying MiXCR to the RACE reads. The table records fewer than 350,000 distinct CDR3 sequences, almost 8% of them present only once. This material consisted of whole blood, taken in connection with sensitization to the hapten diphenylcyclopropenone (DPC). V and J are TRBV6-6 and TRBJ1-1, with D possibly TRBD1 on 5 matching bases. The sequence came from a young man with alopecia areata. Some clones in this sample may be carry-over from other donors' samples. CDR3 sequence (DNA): TGTGCCAGCCTCGACTCGGGGGGTTTTCGCACTGAAGCTTTCTTT. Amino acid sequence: CASLDSGGFRTEAFF.